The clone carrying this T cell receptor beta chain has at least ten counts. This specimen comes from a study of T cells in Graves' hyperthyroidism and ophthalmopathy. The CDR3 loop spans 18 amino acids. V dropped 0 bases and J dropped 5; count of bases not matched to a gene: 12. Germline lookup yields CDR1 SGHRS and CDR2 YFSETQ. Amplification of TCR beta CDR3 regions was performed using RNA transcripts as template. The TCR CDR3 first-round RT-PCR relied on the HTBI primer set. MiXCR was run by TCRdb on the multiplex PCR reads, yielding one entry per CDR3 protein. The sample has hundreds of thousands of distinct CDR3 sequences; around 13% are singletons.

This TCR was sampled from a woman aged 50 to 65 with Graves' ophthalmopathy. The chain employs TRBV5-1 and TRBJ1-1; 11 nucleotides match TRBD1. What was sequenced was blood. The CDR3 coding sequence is TGCGCCAGCAGCTTGGCCGGAGGACAGGGGGCGAGAAGGACTGAAGCTTTCTTT. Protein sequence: CASSLAGGQGARRTEAFF.